These T cell receptor beta chains were read from a single sample in a study of shared clonotypes between healthy human individuals. The table came from immunoSEQ multiplex PCR; TCRdb's copy has only in-frame clones and leaves some out. The table lists about half a million clones, around 75% of them singletons. The sequenced sample was PBMCs. The receptors stem from a woman in her thirties or forties in good health. Some clones in this sample may be carry-over from other donors' samples. The CDR3 runs from the conserved cysteine through the conserved F or W. Part of the rows lack a size; the others show once, few, many or a class for expanded clones.

clone_size: NA
v_call: TRBV4-1
j_call: TRBJ2-7
cdr3_aa: CASSQPRTESRGYEQYF

clone_size: NA
v_call: TRBV27
j_call: TRBJ2-7
cdr3_aa: CASSFTWGEQYF

clone_size: NA
v_call: TRBV19
j_call: TRBJ2-7
cdr3_aa: CASNPSGAHYEQYF

clone_size: NA
v_call: TRBV10-1
j_call: TRBJ1-3
cdr3_aa: CASSEADRRTGNTIYF

clone_size: NA
v_call: TRBV11-2
j_call: TRBJ2-7
cdr3_aa: CASSSRFPIFREQYF

clone_size: few
v_call: TRBV21-1
j_call: TRBJ1-1
cdr3_aa: CASSQSWGSEAFF

clone_size: NA
v_call: TRBV11-2
j_call: TRBJ2-7
cdr3_aa: CASSANGSPSYEQYF

clone_size: NA
v_call: TRBV7-8
j_call: TRBJ2-2
cdr3_aa: CASSFPRGSGNTGELFF

clone_size: NA
v_call: TRBV2
j_call: TRBJ2-7
cdr3_aa: CASRGQGDEQYF

clone_size: NA
v_call: TRBV11-3
j_call: TRBJ2-3
cdr3_aa: CASSTGTGADTQYF

clone_size: NA
v_call: TRBV30
j_call: TRBJ2-5
cdr3_aa: CAWSVLAVWTGNGYQETQYF

clone_size: NA
v_call: TRBV30
j_call: TRBJ1-3
cdr3_aa: CAWSERDSWGNTIYF

clone_size: NA
v_call: TRBV6-6
j_call: TRBJ2-7
cdr3_aa: CASSVDGYEQYF

clone_size: NA
v_call: TRBV5-1
j_call: TRBJ1-1
cdr3_aa: CASSLQGSMNTEAFF

clone_size: few
v_call: TRBV30
j_call: TRBJ2-3
cdr3_aa: CAWSVSDPSTDTQYF

clone_size: NA
v_call: TRBV9
j_call: TRBJ1-1
cdr3_aa: CASSEAPGGTEAFF

clone_size: NA
v_call: TRBV7-3
j_call: TRBJ2-1
cdr3_aa: CASSPTRRSYNEQFF

clone_size: NA
v_call: TRBV30
j_call: TRBJ2-7
cdr3_aa: CAWSPGRGTSYEQYF

clone_size: NA
v_call: TRBV7-3
j_call: TRBJ2-2
cdr3_aa: CASSPYPTSGIVGGELFF

clone_size: few
v_call: TRBV6-1
j_call: TRBJ1-5
cdr3_aa: CASSEVVLQVAQHF

clone_size: NA
v_call: TRBV10-2
j_call: TRBJ2-7
cdr3_aa: CASSEAGTRVNEQYF

clone_size: NA
v_call: TRBV7-2
j_call: TRBJ2-7
cdr3_aa: CASSLVGTYEQYF

clone_size: NA
v_call: TRBV13
j_call: TRBJ2-3
cdr3_aa: CASSLGRATGGRDTQYF

clone_size: NA
v_call: TRBV9
j_call: TRBJ1-4
cdr3_aa: CASTVEEKVNEKLFF

clone_size: NA
v_call: TRBV5-4
j_call: TRBJ1-1
cdr3_aa: CASSLDRATEAFF

clone_size: NA
v_call: TRBV6-5
j_call: TRBJ2-7
cdr3_aa: CASSSVGSDEQYF

clone_size: NA
v_call: TRBV27
j_call: TRBJ2-1
cdr3_aa: CASSLSSGGSNEQFF

clone_size: few
v_call: TRBV5-1
j_call: NA
cdr3_aa: CASSYNPGTGEETQYF

clone_size: NA
v_call: TRBV9
j_call: TRBJ1-1
cdr3_aa: CASSGTYSSTEAFF

clone_size: NA
v_call: TRBV19
j_call: TRBJ2-5
cdr3_aa: CASSVPGQGPETQYF

clone_size: NA
v_call: TRBV28
j_call: TRBJ1-5
cdr3_aa: CASSLDREIQPQHF

clone_size: NA
v_call: TRBV7-2
j_call: TRBJ2-5
cdr3_aa: CASSRHGLAGTYQETQYF

clone_size: NA
v_call: TRBV28
j_call: TRBJ2-5
cdr3_aa: CASSPTSLETQYF

clone_size: NA
v_call: TRBV7-2
j_call: TRBJ2-7
cdr3_aa: CASSRDTFYEQYF

clone_size: NA
v_call: TRBV28
j_call: TRBJ2-7
cdr3_aa: CASSGTTPYEQYF

clone_size: NA
v_call: TRBV7-2
j_call: TRBJ2-1
cdr3_aa: CASSILAGRNEQFF